This record covers a single T cell receptor (beta chain). The assay was immunoSEQ multiplex PCR, and TCRdb's table has in-frame clones only and misses some. Of 200,000 to 300,000 clones listed, about 88% are singletons. The data originate from a study of blood T cell repertoires in COVID-19. Study-wide context: PBMCs, B-cell-depleted T cells, or T cells provided the cDNA or gDNA that made up the material.

The CDR3 has 12 residues. V was cut by 3 bases and J by 5 bases, with 5 bases left in between. The receptor's source is a woman in her 70s with active or convalescent COVID-19. The sequencing input was peripheral blood. The chain joins TRBV12-3 or TRBV12-4 to TRBJ1-5; unclear D gene. This chain's CDR3 is CASSLKHQPQHF. Written as DNA, the CDR3 is TGTGCCAGCAGTTTGAAGCATCAGCCCCAGCATTTT.